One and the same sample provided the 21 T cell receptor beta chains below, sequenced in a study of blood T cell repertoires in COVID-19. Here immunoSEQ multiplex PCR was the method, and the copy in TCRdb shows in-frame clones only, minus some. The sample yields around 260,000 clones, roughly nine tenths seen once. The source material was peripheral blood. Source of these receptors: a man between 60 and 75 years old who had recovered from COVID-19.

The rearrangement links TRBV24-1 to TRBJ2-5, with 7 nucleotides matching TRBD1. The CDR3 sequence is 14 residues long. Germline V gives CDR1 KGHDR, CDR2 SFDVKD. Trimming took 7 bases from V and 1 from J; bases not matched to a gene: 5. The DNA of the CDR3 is TGTGCCACCAGGGAGACAGGGAGCCAAGAGACCCAGTACTTC. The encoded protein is CATRETGSQETQYF.

The CDR3: CASSKLQGWDTGELFF. The CDR3, as DNA: TGTGCCAGCAGCAAGTTACAGGGTTGGGATACCGGGGAGCTGTTTTTT. The chain recombines TRBV5-6 with TRBJ2-2; TRBD1 is a possible D gene (6 bases). This CDR3 spans 16 amino acids. Germline V gene lookup returns CDR1 SGHDT and CDR2 YYEEEE. V was trimmed by 4 bases and J by 5 bases, leaving 18 bases between them.

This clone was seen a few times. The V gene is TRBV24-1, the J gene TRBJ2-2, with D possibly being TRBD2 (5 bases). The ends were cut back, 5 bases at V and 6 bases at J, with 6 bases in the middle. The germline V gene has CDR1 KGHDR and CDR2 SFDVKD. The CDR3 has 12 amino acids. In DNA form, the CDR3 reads TGTGCCACCAGTGGGCGGGCCGGGGAGCTGTTTTTT. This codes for CATSGRAGELFF.

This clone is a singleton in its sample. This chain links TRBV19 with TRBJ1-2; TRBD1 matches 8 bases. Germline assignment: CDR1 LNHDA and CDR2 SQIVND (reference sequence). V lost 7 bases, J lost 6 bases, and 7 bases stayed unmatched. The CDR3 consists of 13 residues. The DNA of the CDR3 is TGTGCCAGTACTCCCAGGGGGCTTGATGGCTACACCTTC. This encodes CASTPRGLDGYTF. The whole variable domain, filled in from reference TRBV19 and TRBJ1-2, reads DGGITQSPKYLFRKEGQNVTLSCEQNLNHDAMYWYRQDPGQGLRLIYYSQIVNDFQKGDIAEGYSVSREKKESFPLTVTSAQKNPTAFYLCASTPRGLDGYTFGSGTRLTVV.

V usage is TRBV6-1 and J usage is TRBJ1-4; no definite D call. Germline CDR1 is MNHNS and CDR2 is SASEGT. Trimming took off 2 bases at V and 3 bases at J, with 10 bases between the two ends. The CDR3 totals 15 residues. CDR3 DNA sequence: TGTGCCAGCAGTGAACCTCCAGTCCCTAATGAAAAACTGTTTTTT. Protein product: CASSEPPVPNEKLFF.

The CDR3 spells CASSPLGQGGTEAFF. The CDR3 nucleotides read TGTGCCAGCTCACCACTCGGACAGGGGGGAACTGAAGCTTTCTTT. The chain carries TRBV18 and TRBJ1-1; TRBD1 matches at 10 bases. V lost 1 base and J lost 5; bases outside the gene matches: 4. This CDR3 has 15 amino acids. Germline V gives CDR1 KGHSH, CDR2 LQKENI.

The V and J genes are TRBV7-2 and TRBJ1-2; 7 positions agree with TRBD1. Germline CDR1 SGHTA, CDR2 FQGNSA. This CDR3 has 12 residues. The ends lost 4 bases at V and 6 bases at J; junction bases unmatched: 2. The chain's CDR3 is CASSWTGDGYTF. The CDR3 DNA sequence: TGTGCCAGCAGCTGGACAGGAGATGGCTACACCTTC.

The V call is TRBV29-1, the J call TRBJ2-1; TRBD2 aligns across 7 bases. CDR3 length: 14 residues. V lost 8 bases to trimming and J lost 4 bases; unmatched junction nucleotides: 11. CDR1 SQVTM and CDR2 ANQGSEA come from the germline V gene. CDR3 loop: CSTNRGVQYNEQFF. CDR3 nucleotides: TGCAGCACCAACCGGGGGGTCCAATACAATGAGCAGTTCTTC.

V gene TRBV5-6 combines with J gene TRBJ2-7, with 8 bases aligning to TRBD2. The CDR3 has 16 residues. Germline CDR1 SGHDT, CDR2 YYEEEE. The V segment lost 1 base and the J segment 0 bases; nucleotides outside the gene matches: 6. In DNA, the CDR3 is TGTGCCAGCAGCTTGAGGGTAGCGGGGAACTCCTACGAGCAGTACTTC. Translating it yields CASSLRVAGNSYEQYF.

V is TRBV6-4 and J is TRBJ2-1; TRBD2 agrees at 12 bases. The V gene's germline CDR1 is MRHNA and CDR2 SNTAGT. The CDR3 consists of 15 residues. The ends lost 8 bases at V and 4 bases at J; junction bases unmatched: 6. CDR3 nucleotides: TGTGCCAGCTCCCTACTAGCGGGGGGTTACAATGAGCAGTTCTTC. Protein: CASSLLAGGYNEQFF.

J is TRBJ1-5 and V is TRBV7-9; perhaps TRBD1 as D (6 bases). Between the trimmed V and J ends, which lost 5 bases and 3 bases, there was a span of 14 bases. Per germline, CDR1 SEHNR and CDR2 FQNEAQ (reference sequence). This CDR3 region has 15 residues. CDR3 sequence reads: CASSPTGPSNQPQHF. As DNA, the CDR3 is TGTGCCAGCAGCCCCACAGGGCCCTCCAATCAGCCCCAGCATTTT.

The CDR3 nucleotides are TGTGCCAGCAGCCCAATGGGGACAGTTAATTCACCCCTCCACTTT. It is translated as CASSPMGTVNSPLHF. The J gene is TRBJ1-6, the V gene TRBV5-4; 7 nucleotides line up with TRBD1. The V gene end was trimmed by 4 bases and the J gene end by 6 bases; junction bases not matched to a gene: 7. The CDR3 has 15 amino acids. From germline, CDR1 is SGHNT and CDR2 YYREEE (reference sequence).

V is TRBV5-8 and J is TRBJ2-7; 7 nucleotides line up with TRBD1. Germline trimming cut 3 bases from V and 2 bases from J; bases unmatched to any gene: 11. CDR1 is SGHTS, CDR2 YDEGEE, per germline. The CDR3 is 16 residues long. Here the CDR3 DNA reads TGTGCCAGCAGCTACAACAGGGGTGCGACGACCTACGAGCAGTACTTC. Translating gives CASSYNRGATTYEQYF.

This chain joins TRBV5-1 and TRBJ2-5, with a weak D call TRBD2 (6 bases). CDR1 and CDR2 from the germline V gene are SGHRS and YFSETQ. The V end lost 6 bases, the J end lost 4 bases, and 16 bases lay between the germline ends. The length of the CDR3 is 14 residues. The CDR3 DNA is TGCGCCAGCAACCCCACCCTAGCGCTAGAGACCCAGTACTTC. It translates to CASNPTLALETQYF.

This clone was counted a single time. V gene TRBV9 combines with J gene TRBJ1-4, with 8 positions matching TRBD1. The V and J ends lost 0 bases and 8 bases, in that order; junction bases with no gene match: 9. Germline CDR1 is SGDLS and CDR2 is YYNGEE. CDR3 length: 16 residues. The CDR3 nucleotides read TGTGCCAGCAGCGTAGATCAGGGGGCGGCAGTAGAAAAACTGTTTTTT. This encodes CASSVDQGAAVEKLFF.

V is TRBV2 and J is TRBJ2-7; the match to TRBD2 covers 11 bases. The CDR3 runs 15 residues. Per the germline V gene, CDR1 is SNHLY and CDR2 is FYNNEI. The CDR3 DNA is TGTGCTAACCGGGGTAGCGGGGGGGAACCCTACGAGCAGTACTTC. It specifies CANRGSGGEPYEQYF.

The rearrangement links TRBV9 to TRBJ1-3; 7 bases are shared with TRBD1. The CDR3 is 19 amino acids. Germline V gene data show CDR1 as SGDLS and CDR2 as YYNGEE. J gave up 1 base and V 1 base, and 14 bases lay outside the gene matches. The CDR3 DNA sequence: TGTGCCAGCAGCGTACCTACAAATAACGCGACAGGGTCTGGAAACACCATATATTTT. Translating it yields CASSVPTNNATGSGNTIYF.

The CDR3 region has the DNA TGTGCCAGCAGCTTACCTTCGGGGGGGATCGCAGATACGCAGTATTTT. It translates to CASSLPSGGIADTQYF. The V and J genes are TRBV13 and TRBJ2-3; 8 nucleotides align to TRBD2. CDR1 is PRHDT, CDR2 FYEKMQ, per germline (reference sequence). The CDR3 contains 16 residues. Trimming cost V 2 bases and J 4 bases; bases outside gene matches: 8.

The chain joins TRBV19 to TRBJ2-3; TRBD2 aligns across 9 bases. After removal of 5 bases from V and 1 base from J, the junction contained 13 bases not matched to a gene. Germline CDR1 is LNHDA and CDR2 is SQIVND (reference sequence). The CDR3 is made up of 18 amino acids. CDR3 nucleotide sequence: TGTGCCAGTAGTGTGACAATAAGCGGGAGGACTGGCACAGATACGCAGTATTTT. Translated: CASSVTISGRTGTDTQYF.

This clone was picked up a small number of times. The DNA for the CDR3 is TGTGCCAGCAGCTTAGATCCAGGGGCCGTGGGGTTATCACCCCTCCACTTT. Amino acid sequence: CASSLDPGAVGLSPLHF. V usage is TRBV11-2 and J usage is TRBJ1-6, with a weak D call TRBD1 (6 bases). Germline V lookup: CDR1 SGHAT, CDR2 FQNNGV. V shed 0 bases and J shed 10 bases, with 19 bases lying between them. This CDR3 spans 17 amino acids.

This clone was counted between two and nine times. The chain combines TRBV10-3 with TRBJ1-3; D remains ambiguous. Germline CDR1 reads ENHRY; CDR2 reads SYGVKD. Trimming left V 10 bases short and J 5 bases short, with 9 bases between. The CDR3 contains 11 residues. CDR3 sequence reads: CATQTRNTIYF. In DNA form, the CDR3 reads TGTGCCACCCAAACACGAAACACCATATATTTT.